The next 24 T cell receptor beta chains were all read from a single sample in a study of blood T cell repertoires in COVID-19 (dated by TCRdb to 2018 to 2021). The library was built by means of the immunoSEQ multiplex PCR assay. The clones in this table, taken by TCRdb from immuneACCESS, are in-frame only. Not every clone is retained; where verified, under half of the shortfall comes from an unresolved V gene, and the cause of the rest is unknown. The sample has 200,000 to 250,000 clones on record, around four fifths of them singletons. 1.5% to 2% of the sample lies in the top ten. The sample comprised peripheral blood. Receptor source: a man aged 25 to 40 who had recovered from COVID-19.

The rearrangement uses TRBV5-1 and TRBJ1-1, with D perhaps TRBD1 (5 bases). Germline loops: CDR1 SGHRS, CDR2 YFSETQ. V lost 2 bases, J lost 1 base, and 12 bases lay in between. The CDR3 runs to 15 residues. This chain's CDR3 is CASSFGQGWNTEAFF. DNA of the CDR3: TGCGCCAGCAGCTTTGGGCAGGGATGGAACACTGAAGCTTTCTTT.

The rearrangement uses TRBV11-2 and TRBJ2-3; D is undetermined. The CDR3 has 18 residues. Trimming left V 1 base short and J 2 bases short, with 19 bases between. Per germline, CDR1 SGHAT and CDR2 FQNNGV. The CDR3 DNA sequence: TGTGCCAGCAGCTTAGCGATTGGGCAACAAAGCCCCACAGATACGCAGTATTTT. Protein product: CASSLAIGQQSPTDTQYF.

The chain recombines TRBV6-5 with TRBJ1-2, with a tentative D call TRBD1 (6 bases). The CDR3 runs to 13 residues. Germline CDR1 and CDR2: MNHEY and SVGAGI. Trimming removed 4 bases from V and 7 bases from J, with 13 bases in between. CDR3 DNA sequence: TGTGCCAGCAGTTTGGGCGTCAGGGGTGGCTACACCTTC. Protein product: CASSLGVRGGYTF.

The rearrangement uses TRBV19 and TRBJ1-4; TRBD1 matches 10 bases. The germline V gene has CDR1 LNHDA and CDR2 SQIVND (reference sequence). The CDR3 consists of 14 residues. After removal of 3 bases from V and 7 bases from J, the junction contained 2 bases not matched to a gene. CDR3 DNA: TGTGCCAGTAGTATCGGACAGGGGGTTGAAAAACTGTTTTTT. Its protein is CASSIGQGVEKLFF.

This chain links TRBV12-3 or TRBV12-4 with TRBJ1-1, with D tentatively TRBD1 (5 bases). V shed 3 bases and J shed 6 bases, with 11 bases lying between them. This CDR3 comprises 13 residues. The CDR3 nucleotides are TGTGCCAGCAGTTTCTGGGGGGGGGCTGAAGCTTTCTTT. It is translated as CASSFWGGAEAFF.

This sequence joins TRBV5-1 and TRBJ2-5; 7 positions match TRBD2. The CDR3 extends over 12 amino acids. Germline CDR1 is SGHRS and CDR2 is YFSETQ. V shed 4 bases, J shed 3 bases, and the junction held 0 bases outside the gene matches. The chain's CDR3 is CASSAGEETQYF. DNA of the CDR3: TGCGCCAGCAGCGCGGGGGAAGAGACCCAGTACTTC.

This clone was found once. The rearrangement uses TRBV10-3 and TRBJ2-1; a possible D gene is TRBD2 (7 bases). Trimming shortened V by 0 bases and J by 13 bases, and 13 bases separated the two germline ends. Germline V gene data show CDR1 as ENHRY and CDR2 as SYGVKD. CDR3 length: 13 amino acids. In nucleotides, the CDR3 is TGTGCCATCAGTGAGTCTAGGGGGGGCGGACAGTTCTTC. Translation: CAISESRGGGQFF.

The CDR3 region is CASARDRGYFSPLHF. In DNA, the CDR3 is TGTGCCAGCGCCCGGGACAGGGGTTATTTTTCACCCCTCCACTTT. The chain has TRBV2 and TRBJ1-6; TRBD1 aligns across 10 bases. This CDR3 region has 15 residues. V lost 8 bases, J lost 9 bases, and 10 bases stayed unmatched. CDR1 is SNHLY, CDR2 FYNNEI, per germline.

Comment on this clone: The conserved closing phenylalanine or tryptophan is absent in this CDR3, likely reflecting a read error. Because the CDR3's place on the DNA is in doubt, the DNA is left out and the CDR3 is given as listed by TCRdb. The chain combines TRBV3-1 (or the pseudogene TRBV3-2) with TRBJ2-7; TRBD2, the table's D call, was not compared with the DNA. The CDR3 length is 10 residues, termini included. The germline gives CDR1 LGHDT, CDR2 YNNKEL (reference sequence). CDR3 region: CASSLKESGI.

The V gene is TRBV19, the J gene TRBJ2-1, with D perhaps matching TRBD2 (5 bases). Germline CDR1 and CDR2: LNHDA and SQIVND (reference sequence). Between the trimmed V and J ends, which lost 0 bases and 9 bases, there was a span of 9 bases. This CDR3 comprises 13 residues. In nucleotides, the CDR3 is TGTGCCAGTAGTATAGAAGCTGGAGGTGAGCAGTTCTTC. It codes for CASSIEAGGEQFF.

The chain couples TRBV27 to TRBJ1-6, with 8 bases that match TRBD1. CDR1 and CDR2 from the germline V gene are MNHEY and SMNVEV (reference sequence). J gave up 4 bases and V 8 bases, and 7 bases lay outside the gene matches. The CDR3 extends over 15 amino acids. CDR3 coding DNA: TGTGCCAGCCGATTGGACAGGGTTTATAATTCACCCCTCCACTTT. Protein: CASRLDRVYNSPLHF.

This rearrangement joins TRBV6-5 to TRBJ2-1; no reliable D call. The CDR3 is 11 amino acids. Trimming removed 2 bases at V and 9 bases at J, with 5 bases between. Germline lookup yields CDR1 MNHEY and CDR2 SVGAGI. CDR3 sequence: CASSYGPEQFF. The CDR3 bases are TGTGCCAGCAGTTACGGGCCTGAGCAGTTCTTC.

V gene TRBV19 combines with J gene TRBJ1-3, with D unresolved. This CDR3 has 15 residues. Trimming stripped 3 bases from V and 1 base from J, with 10 bases between. Germline lookup yields CDR1 LNHDA and CDR2 SQIVND (reference sequence). The CDR3 is CASSMAGASGNTIYF. The CDR3 DNA reads as TGTGCCAGTAGTATGGCGGGTGCGTCTGGAAACACCATATATTTT.

The V and J genes are TRBV4-2 and TRBJ2-1; 8 positions match TRBD2. V lost 5 bases and J lost 15; bases outside the gene matches: 18. Per germline, CDR1 LGHNA and CDR2 YNFKEQ. The CDR3 sequence is 15 residues long. The CDR3 DNA is TGTGCCAGCAGCAGCCTCGGGATGAGCGGGGGAGGTCCGTTCTTC. This sequence encodes CASSSLGMSGGGPFF.

V is TRBV7-9 and J is TRBJ1-1; tentative D call: TRBD1 (5 bases). V dropped 7 bases and J dropped 8 bases, with 17 bases sitting between them. Germline values: CDR1 SEHNR, CDR2 FQNEAQ (reference sequence). The CDR3 consists of 13 residues. DNA for the CDR3: TGTGCCAGCAACAACGGCAGGGCCGAAGAAGCTTTCTTT. This gives the protein CASNNGRAEEAFF.

The chain couples TRBV5-1 to TRBJ2-4; D possibly corresponds to TRBD1 (5 bases). CDR3 length equals 17 residues. V was clipped by 2 bases and J by 0 bases, with 15 bases between them. The germline CDR1 and CDR2 sequences are SGHRS and YFSETQ. CDR3 sequence reads: CASSFGQGLRAKNIQYF. In nucleotides, the CDR3 is TGCGCCAGCAGCTTCGGGCAGGGTCTCCGAGCCAAAAACATTCAGTACTTC.

In DNA, the CDR3 is TGCGCCAGCAGCGCGGGACAGGACGATGAGCAGTTCTTC. Protein: CASSAGQDDEQFF. This chain joins TRBV5-1 and TRBJ2-1; TRBD1 aligns across 8 bases. The CDR3 sequence is 13 residues long. J was trimmed by 8 bases and V by 4 bases; bases with no gene match: 5. CDR1 is SGHRS and CDR2 is YFSETQ in the germline V gene.

The chain carries TRBV4-2 and TRBJ2-5; TRBD2 agrees at 12 bases. V shed 4 bases, J shed 5 bases, and the junction held 5 bases outside the gene matches. Germline V gene data show CDR1 as LGHNA and CDR2 as YNFKEQ. The CDR3 consists of 15 residues. The CDR3, as DNA: TGTGCCAGCAGCCTCCTAGCGGGGGGGCAGGAGACCCAGTACTTC. This translates into CASSLLAGGQETQYF.

The chain links TRBV6-5 to TRBJ2-3, with 7 bases fitting TRBD2. Per germline, CDR1 MNHEY and CDR2 SVGAGI. CDR3 length equals 15 residues. V lost 6 bases and J lost 4; bases outside the gene matches: 10. CDR3 coding DNA: TGTGCCAGCAGCCGCGGCGGGGGTGTCCCAGATACGCAGTATTTT. The encoded protein is CASSRGGGVPDTQYF.

V usage is TRBV19 and J usage is TRBJ2-3, with a possible D match to TRBD2 (6 bases). The CDR3 sequence is 15 residues long. Deletions cut 3 bases from V and 0 bases from J, with 10 bases between. CDR1 is LNHDA, CDR2 SQIVND, per germline (reference sequence). CDR3 region: CASSMSGTSTDTQYF. CDR3 coding DNA: TGTGCCAGTAGTATGTCAGGGACTAGCACAGATACGCAGTATTTT. Full variable domain (outside the CDR3, taken from reference TRBV19 and TRBJ2-3): DGGITQSPKYLFRKEGQNVTLSCEQNLNHDAMYWYRQDPGQGLRLIYYSQIVNDFQKGDIAEGYSVSREKKESFPLTVTSAQKNPTAFYLCASSMSGTSTDTQYFGPGTRLTVL.

This rearrangement joins TRBV10-2 to TRBJ2-5, with 11 bases identical to TRBD2. This CDR3 is built from 15 residues. CDR1 and CDR2 (germline): WSHSY, SAAADI. V shed 7 bases and J 4 bases; nucleotides not matched to a gene: 8. CDR3 bases: TGCGCCAGCATGCTTAGCGGGGGGGCGGGAGAGACCCAGTACTTC. Translated, it gives CASMLSGGAGETQYF.

The CDR3 nucleotides are TGTGCAAGTCGCTTAGGAGGGGGCGCGTCTAATGAAAAACTGTTTTTT. Amino acid sequence: CASRLGGGASNEKLFF. The V and J genes are TRBV12-2 and TRBJ1-4; TRBD1, the table's D call, was not compared with the DNA. TRBV12-2 corresponds to a pseudogene. This CDR3 comprises 16 residues.

The rearrangement links TRBV28 to TRBJ1-1; D not resolved. There are 13 residues in the CDR3. Germline V gene sequence: CDR1 MDHEN, CDR2 SYDVKM. The V end lost 4 bases, the J end lost 2 bases, and 8 bases lay between the germline ends. The DNA for the CDR3 is TGTGCCAGCAGTTCGGAGGGAAACACTGAAGCTTTCTTT. Protein product: CASSSEGNTEAFF. The whole variable domain, filled in from reference TRBV28 and TRBJ1-1, reads DVKVTQSSRYLVKRTGEKVFLECVQDMDHENMFWYRQDPGLGLRLIYFSYDVKMKEKGDIPEGYSVSREKKERFSLILESASTNQTSMYLCASSSEGNTEAFFGQGTRLTVV.

The V call is TRBV7-8, the J call TRBJ2-2; D might be TRBD2 (7 bases). Germline values: CDR1 SGHVS, CDR2 FQNEAQ. This CDR3 comprises 16 residues. V lost 4 bases, J lost 2 bases, and 14 bases lay in between. The CDR3 DNA sequence: TGTGCCAGCAGCTCGGGGGGCGCTTTCAACACCGGGGAGCTGTTTTTT. It encodes CASSSGGAFNTGELFF.